This T cell receptor (beta chain) was sequenced during a study of T cell repertoires in cytomegalovirus infection. Study background: It was the public TCR beta signatures that indicated both CMV infection and matching HLA type. Study results and limitations: CMV-specific HLA-C-restricted TCR beta clonotypes dominated the ex vivo response. There were carriers of CMV plus the relevant HLA, and cumulative public TCR beta family frequency identified them.

A remark on this clonotype: Its specificity is not known.

TCRdb ran MiXCR on the reads and lists one entry per CDR3 protein. The sample carries roughly 500,000 distinct CDR3 sequences, 42% recorded once. This receptor was obtained from a human donor in good health (CMV status not recorded). Some clones in this sample may be carry-over from other donors' samples. The source was cultured PBMCs, collected from culture after CMV antigen stimulation.

The CDR3 coding sequence is TGTGCCAGCAGCCAAGGTTTCGGACTTTACGAGCAGTACTTC. Amino acids: CASSQGFGLYEQYF. The chain recombines TRBV4-2 with TRBJ2-7; D might be TRBD2 (5 bases). Trimming took 1 base from V and 4 from J, leaving 11 bases between them. Germline CDR1 and CDR2: LGHNA and YNFKEQ. CDR3 size: 14 residues.